This T cell receptor beta chain was observed in a study of blood T cell repertoires in COVID-19. Turning to the study itself: COVID-19 samples from acute and convalescent phases originated in the United States, Italy and Spain. Nucleic acid was either cDNA or gDNA, and it came from T cells, B-cell-depleted T cells, or PBMCs.

The method was immunoSEQ multiplex PCR; TCRdb's version includes in-frame clones alone and lacks a portion of them. This repertoire shows around 120,000 clones, about 80% found once; its top ten account for 5% to 7.5%. From germline, CDR1 is SGDLS and CDR2 YYNGEE. There are 13 residues in the CDR3. V lost 4 bases and J 0 bases, leaving 7 bases between the germline ends. Specimen: peripheral blood. J is TRBJ2-5 and V is TRBV9; no definite D call. This receptor was identified in an older man with acute or convalescent COVID-19. The CDR3 DNA follows: TGTGCCAGCAGCCTCTCCCACCAAGAGACCCAGTACTTC. Translated: CASSLSHQETQYF.